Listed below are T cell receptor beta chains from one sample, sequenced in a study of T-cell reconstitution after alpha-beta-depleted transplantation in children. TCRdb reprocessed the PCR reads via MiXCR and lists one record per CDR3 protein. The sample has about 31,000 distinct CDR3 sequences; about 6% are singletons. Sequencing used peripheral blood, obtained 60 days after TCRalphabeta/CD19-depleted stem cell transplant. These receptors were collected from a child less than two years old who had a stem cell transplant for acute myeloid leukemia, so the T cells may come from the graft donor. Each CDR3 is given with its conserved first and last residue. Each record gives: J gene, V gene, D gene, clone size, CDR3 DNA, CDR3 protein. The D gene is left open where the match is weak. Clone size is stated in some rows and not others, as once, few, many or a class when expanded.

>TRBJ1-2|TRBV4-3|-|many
TGCGCCAGCAGCCCATCCGAACAGGGCGGCTATGGCTACACCTTC
CASSPSEQGGYGYTF
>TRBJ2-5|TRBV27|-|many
TGTGCCAGCAGTTTATCCGGATATCAAGAGACCCAGTACTTC
CASSLSGYQETQYF
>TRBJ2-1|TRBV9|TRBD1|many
TGTGCCAGCAGCGTAGGACAGGGAAGTGAGCAGTTCTTC
CASSVGQGSEQFF
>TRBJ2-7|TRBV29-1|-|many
TGCAGCGTTTCCCGACAGGGGAGGGAGTACTTC
CSVSRQGREYF
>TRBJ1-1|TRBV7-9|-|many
TGTGCCAGCAGCTCCTTATACACTGAAGCTTTCTTT
CASSSLYTEAFF
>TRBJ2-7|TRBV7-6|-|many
TGTGCCAGCAGCCCTCTCACCGGGGGGCGATCTTACGAGCAGTACTTC
CASSPLTGGRSYEQYF
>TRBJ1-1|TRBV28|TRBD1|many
TGTGCCAGCAGTCTCACTATGACAGGGGGAGAGAACACTGAAGCTTTCTTT
CASSLTMTGGENTEAFF
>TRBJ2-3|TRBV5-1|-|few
TGCGCCAGCAGCTTGGAACCCCGACGGGGGACAGATACGCAGTATTTT
CASSLEPRRGTDTQYF
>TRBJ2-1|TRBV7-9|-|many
TGTGCCAGCAGCTTAGGGGGGACCCCCTACAATGAGCAGTTCTTC
CASSLGGTPYNEQFF
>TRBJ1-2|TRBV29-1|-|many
TGCAGCGTTGAGGAGGTCCCCTATGGCTACACCTTC
CSVEEVPYGYTF
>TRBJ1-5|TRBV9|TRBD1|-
TGTGCCAGCAGCGGGACAGGGGACAATCAGCCCCAGCATTTT
CASSGTGDNQPQHF
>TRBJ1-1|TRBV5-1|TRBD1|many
TGCGCCAGCAGCTTGGCCCCAGGGGGCACTGAAGCTTTCTTT
CASSLAPGGTEAFF
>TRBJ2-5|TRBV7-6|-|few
TGTGCCAGCAGCCCTCTTCATTCTATCAAACAGGGGGGGTCAGAGACCCAGTACTTC
CASSPLHSIKQGGSETQYF
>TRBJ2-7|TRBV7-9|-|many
TGTGCCAGCTCCGTCACCCCCTACGAGCAGTACTTC
CASSVTPYEQYF
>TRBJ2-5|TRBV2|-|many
TGTGCCAGCAGTGCAGGGTTAGAGACCCAGTACTTC
CASSAGLETQYF
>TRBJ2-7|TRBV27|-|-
TGTGCCAGCAGTTTATGGCCAGGGGACTACGAGCAGTACTTC
CASSLWPGDYEQYF
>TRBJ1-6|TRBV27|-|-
TGTGCATATGATTCACCCCTCCACTTT
CAYDSPLHF
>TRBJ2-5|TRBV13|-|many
TGTGCCAGCGCCTGGGGGGGGCGAGAGACCCAGTACTTC
CASAWGGRETQYF
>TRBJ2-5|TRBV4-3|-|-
TGCGCCAGCAGCCAAGGCCCAGGGAAACGAGAGACCCAGTACTTC
CASSQGPGKRETQYF
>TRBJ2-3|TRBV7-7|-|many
TGTGCCAGCAGCTTAGAGAGGAGTTATACGCAGTATTTT
CASSLERSYTQYF
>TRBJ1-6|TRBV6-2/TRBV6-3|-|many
TGTGCCAGCACCGACAGCCCCTATAATTCACCCCTCCACTTT
CASTDSPYNSPLHF
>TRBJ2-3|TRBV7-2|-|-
TGTGCCAGCAGCTTAGACAGCGGAGGCACAGATACGCAGTATTTT
CASSLDSGGTDTQYF
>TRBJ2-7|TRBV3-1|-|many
TGTGCCAGCAGCTCCCCCTACAACGTCGCCGAGCAGTACTTC
CASSSPYNVAEQYF
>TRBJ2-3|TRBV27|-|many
TGTGCCAGCAGTCCTTACCTAGGGACAGATACGCAGTATTTT
CASSPYLGTDTQYF
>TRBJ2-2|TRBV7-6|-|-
TGTGCCAGCAGCTTAGTAGCGAACACCGGGGAGCTGTTTTTT
CASSLVANTGELFF
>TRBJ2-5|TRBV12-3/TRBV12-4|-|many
TGTGCCAGCAGTTTATTGGAGACCCAGTACTTC
CASSLLETQYF
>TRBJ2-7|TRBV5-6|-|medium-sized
TGTGCCAGCAGCTCCCGTTTCATATCACAGGGATGGCCTACCTACGAGCAGTACTTC
CASSSRFISQGWPTYEQYF
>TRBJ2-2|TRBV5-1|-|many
TGCGCCAGCAGCCCCCTCCTCGAGCTCCTTACATACTCGAACACCGGGGAGCTGTTTTTT
CASSPLLELLTYSNTGELFF
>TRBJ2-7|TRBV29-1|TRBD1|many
TGCAGCGTTGAATTGGGACAGGGTCCCTACGAGCAGTACTTC
CSVELGQGPYEQYF
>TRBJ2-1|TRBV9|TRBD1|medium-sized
TGTGCCAGCAGTTCCCGGGACAGCTACAATGAGCAGTTCTTC
CASSSRDSYNEQFF
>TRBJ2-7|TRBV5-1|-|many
TGCGCCAGCAGCTTGGATGGAGGGACCTACGAGCAGTACTTC
CASSLDGGTYEQYF
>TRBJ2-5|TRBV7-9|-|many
TGTGCCAGCAGCCCCCTGCTTCAACAGTACTTC
CASSPLLQQYF
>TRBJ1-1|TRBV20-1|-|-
TGCAGTGCTAGGTTCCTTGGCACTGAAGCTTTCTTT
CSARFLGTEAFF
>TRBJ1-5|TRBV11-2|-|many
TGTGCCAGCAGCCGAGTGAACGGGGGGCCTGAGGGGAGCAATCAGCCCCAGCATTTT
CASSRVNGGPEGSNQPQHF
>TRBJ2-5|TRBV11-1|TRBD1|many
TGTGCCAGCAGCTTAACTAGGGACCTGAACAGGGGTTACAGGGAGACCCAGTACTTC
CASSLTRDLNRGYRETQYF
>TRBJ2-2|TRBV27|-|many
TGTGCCAGCAGTATTTGGGGGGGCTTTACCGGGGAGCTGTTTTTT
CASSIWGGFTGELFF
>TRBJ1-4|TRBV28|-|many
TGTGCCAGCAGTCTAGCGCTTAGGGCTAATGAAAAACTGTTTTTT
CASSLALRANEKLFF
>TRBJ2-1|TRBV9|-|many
TGTGCCAGCAGCGTAGGCCTAGGCGATGAGCAGTTCTTC
CASSVGLGDEQFF
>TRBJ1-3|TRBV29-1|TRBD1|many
TGCAGCGCCAAAGGGGACAGGAGAAGGGGAAACACCATATATTTT
CSAKGDRRRGNTIYF
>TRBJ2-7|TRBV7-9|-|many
TGTGCCAGCAGCTTAGTACCCGAAGCCACCTACGAGCAGTACTTC
CASSLVPEATYEQYF
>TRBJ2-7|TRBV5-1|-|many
TGCGCCAGCAGCTTCGGGGGTAGCTACGAGCAGTACTTC
CASSFGGSYEQYF
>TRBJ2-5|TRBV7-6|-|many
TGTGCCAGCAGCTTAGCCTGGGGGCAGGGGGAGACCCAGTACTTC
CASSLAWGQGETQYF
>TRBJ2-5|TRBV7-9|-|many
TGTGCCAGCAGCCGGGAGCAAGAGACCCAGTACTTC
CASSREQETQYF
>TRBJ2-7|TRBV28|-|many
TGTGCCAGCAGTGGGGACGTTTACGAGCAGTACTTC
CASSGDVYEQYF